This T cell receptor (beta chain) was documented in a study of T cell responses to AZD1222 COVID-19 vaccine. Only in-frame clones appear in the TCRdb table, and some are missing; sequencing was by immunoSEQ multiplex PCR. The sample includes roughly 67,000 clones, about 91% of them seen just once. Study results and limitations: A reported finding is that nearly half of spike-specific TCRs target unmutated variant regions. The study found Spike-specific TCR breadth and depth rose after two AZD1222 doses. Only after the peak T cell response were repertoires sampled. Only six people who got AZD1222 tested seropositive at baseline.

As to this clone: Its antigen is undetermined.

Germline V gene lookup returns CDR1 SGHTA and CDR2 FQGNSA. The CDR3 totals 14 residues. V was shortened by 5 bases and J by 2 bases, with 12 bases between the two germline ends. The source material was peripheral blood, sampled on day 0 of AZD1222 vaccination. The sequence derives from an adult in good health. The J gene is TRBJ1-1, the V gene TRBV7-2, with unresolved D. CDR3 sequence (DNA): TGTGCCAGCAGCCAGTCGGGCGTCAACACTGAAGCTTTCTTT. The encoded protein is CASSQSGVNTEAFF.